This TCR beta chain was retrieved from a study of T-cell memory formation after mild COVID-19. About the research overall: Largely donor-specific sequence clusters came from a couple of donors.

Points on this clonotype: Antigen: not known.

Study-level findings and limits: Clones contracting across day 15 to 85 had a balanced CD4/CD8 profile; later expanding clones leaned CD4+. Pre-infection memory already had some responding clones, implying cross-reactive memory joined.

TCRdb re-derived calls from the 5' RACE reads in MiXCR, one entry per CDR3 protein. The data contain 200,000 to 300,000 distinct CDR3 sequences, 16% of them singletons. The CDR3 runs 16 residues. Germline CDR1 and CDR2: DFQATT and SNEGSKA (reference sequence). Trimming took 3 bases from V and 0 from J, leaving 17 bases between them. Material: PBMCs or a T cell subset sorted from them (not recorded which). The receptor was derived from a man aged 18 to 29 who had mild COVID-19 (a few samples of this study predate the infection). Cell type and time point are not known. The chain recombines TRBV20-1 with TRBJ1-1; D is ambiguous. DNA of the CDR3: TGCAGTGCTAGCCGGCCCCGGACGGGTATGAACACTGAAGCTTTCTTT. Translation: CSASRPRTGMNTEAFF.